The TCR beta chain under discussion was sequenced for a study of cytomegalovirus exposure and HLA in healthy donors. Each donor's status was that of a healthy bone marrow donor. PCR was performed using 60 Vbeta and 13 Jbeta primers. In the source study's methods: Roughly 10 million shared chains were among the 80 million or so unique TCR beta chains that a later analysis counted. Method: immunoSEQ multiplex PCR; TCRdb's copy keeps in-frame clones and lacks some. From that table come the V and J calls and clone size; the DNA was used to work out D and trimming. Of about 200,000 clones listed, over 65% are singletons. This CDR3 spans 14 amino acids. The J segment lost 3 bases and the V segment lost 3 bases, leaving 1 base of the junction unmatched. Germline CDR1 reads LNHDA; CDR2 reads SQIVND (reference sequence).

The TCR sequence derives from a man in his forties in good health and CMV-seronegative. The chain is built from TRBV19 and TRBJ2-2; 7 bases agree with TRBD1. Source material: PBMCs. The CDR3 reads CASSMGQYTGELFF. In DNA form, the CDR3 reads TGTGCCAGTAGTATGGGACAGTACACCGGGGAGCTGTTTTTT.